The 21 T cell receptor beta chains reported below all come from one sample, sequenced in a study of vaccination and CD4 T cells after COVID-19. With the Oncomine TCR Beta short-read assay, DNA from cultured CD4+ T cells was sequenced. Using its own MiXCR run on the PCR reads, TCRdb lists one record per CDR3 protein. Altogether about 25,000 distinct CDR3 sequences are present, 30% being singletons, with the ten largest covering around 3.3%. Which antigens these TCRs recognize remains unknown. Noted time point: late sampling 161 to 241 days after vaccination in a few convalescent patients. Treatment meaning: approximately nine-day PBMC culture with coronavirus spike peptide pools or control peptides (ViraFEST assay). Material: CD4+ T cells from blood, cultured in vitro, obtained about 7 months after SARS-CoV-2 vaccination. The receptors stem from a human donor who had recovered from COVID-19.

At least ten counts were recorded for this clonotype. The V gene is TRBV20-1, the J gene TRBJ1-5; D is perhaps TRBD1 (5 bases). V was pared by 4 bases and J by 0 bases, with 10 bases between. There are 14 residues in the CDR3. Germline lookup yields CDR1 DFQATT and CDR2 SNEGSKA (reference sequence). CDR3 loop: CSATRDPSNQPQHF. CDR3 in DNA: TGCAGTGCTACCCGGGACCCTAGCAATCAGCCCCAGCATTTT.

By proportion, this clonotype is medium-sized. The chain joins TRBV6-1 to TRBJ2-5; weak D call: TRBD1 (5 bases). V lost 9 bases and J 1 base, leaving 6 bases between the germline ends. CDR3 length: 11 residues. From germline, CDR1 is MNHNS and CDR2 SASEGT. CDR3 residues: CASRGQETQYF. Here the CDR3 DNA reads TGTGCCAGTAGGGGCCAAGAGACCCAGTACTTC.

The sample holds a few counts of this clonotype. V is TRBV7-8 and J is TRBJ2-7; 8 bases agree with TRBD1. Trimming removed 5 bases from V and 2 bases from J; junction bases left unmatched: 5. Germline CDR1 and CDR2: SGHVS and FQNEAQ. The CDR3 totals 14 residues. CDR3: CASSLGTGAYEQYF. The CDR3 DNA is TGTGCCAGCAGCCTTGGGACAGGTGCCTACGAGCAGTACTTC. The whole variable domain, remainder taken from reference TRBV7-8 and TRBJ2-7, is GAGVSQSPRYKVAKRGQDVALRCDPISGHVSLFWYQQALGQGPEFLTYFQNEAQLDKSGLPSDRFFAERPEGSVSTLKIQRTQQEDSAVYLCASSLGTGAYEQYFGPGTRLTVT.

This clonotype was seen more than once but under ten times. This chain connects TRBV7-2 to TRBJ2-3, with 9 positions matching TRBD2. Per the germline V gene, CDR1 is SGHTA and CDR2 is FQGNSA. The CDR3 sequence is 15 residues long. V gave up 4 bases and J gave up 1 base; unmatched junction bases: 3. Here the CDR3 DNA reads TGTGCCAGCAGCTCTTGGACTAGCGGCACAGATACGCAGTATTTT. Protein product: CASSSWTSGTDTQYF.

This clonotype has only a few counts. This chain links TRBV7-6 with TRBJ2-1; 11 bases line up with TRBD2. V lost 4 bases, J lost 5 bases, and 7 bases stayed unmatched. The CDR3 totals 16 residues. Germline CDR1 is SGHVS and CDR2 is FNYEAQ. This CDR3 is CASSSPTSGGNNEQFF. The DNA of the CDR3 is TGTGCCAGCAGCTCTCCTACTAGCGGGGGAAACAATGAGCAGTTCTTC.

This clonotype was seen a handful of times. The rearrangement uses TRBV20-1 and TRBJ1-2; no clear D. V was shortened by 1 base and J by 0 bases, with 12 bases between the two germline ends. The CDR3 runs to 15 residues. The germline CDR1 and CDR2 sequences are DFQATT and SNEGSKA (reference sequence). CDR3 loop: CSARGAHATNYGYTF. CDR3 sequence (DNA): TGCAGTGCTAGAGGGGCACATGCTACTAACTATGGCTACACCTTC.

The CDR3 loop reads CATEGRKDQKTYEQYF. The CDR3 coding sequence is TGTGCCACCGAGGGACGGAAGGACCAGAAAACCTACGAGCAGTACTTC. The V and J genes are TRBV24-1 and TRBJ2-7; D may match TRBD1 or TRBD2 (5 bases each). Trimming cost V 9 bases and J 2 bases, with 22 bases left between them. Per the germline V gene, CDR1 is KGHDR and CDR2 is SFDVKD. This CDR3 region has 16 residues.

In DNA form, the CDR3 reads TGCGCCAGCAGTCAGACAGGATCTAATTCACCCCTCCACTTT. Encoded protein: CASSQTGSNSPLHF. The rearrangement joins TRBV10-2 to TRBJ1-6; a weak D match, TRBD1 (6 bases). Trimming took 5 bases from V and 6 from J, leaving 11 bases between them. Germline V gene lookup returns CDR1 WSHSY and CDR2 SAAADI. CDR3 length equals 14 residues.

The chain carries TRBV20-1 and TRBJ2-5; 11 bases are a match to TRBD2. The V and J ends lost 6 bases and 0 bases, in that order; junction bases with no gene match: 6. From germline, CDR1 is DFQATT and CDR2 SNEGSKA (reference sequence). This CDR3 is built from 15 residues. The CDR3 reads CSADGTSGDQETQYF. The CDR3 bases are TGCAGTGCGGATGGGACTAGCGGAGACCAAGAGACCCAGTACTTC.

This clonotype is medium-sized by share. The CDR3 DNA reads TGTGCCAGCAGCCCCTGGGAGGTCCCTAACTATGGCTACACCTTC. Translated: CASSPWEVPNYGYTF. V gene TRBV7-9 combines with J gene TRBJ1-2, with D uncertain. There are 15 residues in the CDR3. CDR1 SEHNR and CDR2 FQNEAQ come from the germline V gene (reference sequence). V shed 5 bases and J shed 0 bases, with 13 bases lying between them.

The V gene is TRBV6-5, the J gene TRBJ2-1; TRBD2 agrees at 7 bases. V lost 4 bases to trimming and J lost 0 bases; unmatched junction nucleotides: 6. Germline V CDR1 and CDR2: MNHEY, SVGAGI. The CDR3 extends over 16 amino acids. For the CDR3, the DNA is TGTGCCAGCAGTTGGGGGGGAGGGAGCTCCTACAATGAGCAGTTCTTC. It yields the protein CASSWGGGSSYNEQFF.

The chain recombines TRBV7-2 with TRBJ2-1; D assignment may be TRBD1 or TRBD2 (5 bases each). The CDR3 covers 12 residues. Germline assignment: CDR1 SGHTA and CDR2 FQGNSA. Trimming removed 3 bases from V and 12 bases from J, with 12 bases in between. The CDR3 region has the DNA TGTGCCAGCAGCTTGGGGAGTAGGGGGCAGTTCTTC. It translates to CASSLGSRGQFF.

The CDR3 DNA follows: TGTGCCAGCAGTTTACGGGCAGGGTGGGCAGATACGCAGTATTTT. This sequence encodes CASSLRAGWADTQYF. This chain connects TRBV27 to TRBJ2-3; D possibly corresponds to TRBD1 (5 bases). Germline V gene lookup returns CDR1 MNHEY and CDR2 SMNVEV (reference sequence). This CDR3 region has 15 residues. Deletions cut 2 bases from V and 4 bases from J, with 13 bases between.

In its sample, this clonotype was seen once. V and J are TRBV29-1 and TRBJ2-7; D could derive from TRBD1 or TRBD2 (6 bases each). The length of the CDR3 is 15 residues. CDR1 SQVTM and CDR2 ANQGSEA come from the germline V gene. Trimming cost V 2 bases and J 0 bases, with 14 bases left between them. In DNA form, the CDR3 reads TGCAGCGTTGAAAGTGGGGGGCTCTTCTCCTACGAGCAGTACTTC. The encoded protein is CSVESGGLFSYEQYF.

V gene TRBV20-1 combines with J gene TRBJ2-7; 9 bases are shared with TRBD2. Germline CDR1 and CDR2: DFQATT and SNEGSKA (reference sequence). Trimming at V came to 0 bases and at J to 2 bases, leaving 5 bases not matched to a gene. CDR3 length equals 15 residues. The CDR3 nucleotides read TGCAGTGCTAGAGATGGCCAGCGGGAGGCCTACGAGCAGTACTTC. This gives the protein CSARDGQREAYEQYF.

The CDR3 sequence is CASSNARVSSYEQYF. As DNA, the CDR3 is TGTGCCAGTAGTAACGCCCGCGTCAGCTCCTACGAGCAGTACTTC. This sequence joins TRBV19 and TRBJ2-7, with D unclear. In germline, CDR1 is LNHDA, CDR2 SQIVND (reference sequence). The CDR3 is 15 amino acids. V was pared by 4 bases and J by 0 bases, with 13 bases between.

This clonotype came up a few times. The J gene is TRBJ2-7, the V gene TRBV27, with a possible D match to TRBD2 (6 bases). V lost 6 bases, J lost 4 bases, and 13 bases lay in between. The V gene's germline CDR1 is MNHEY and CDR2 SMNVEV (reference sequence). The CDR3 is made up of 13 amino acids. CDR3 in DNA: TGTGCCAGCAGACGGACGGGAGTTTACGAGCAGTACTTC. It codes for CASRRTGVYEQYF.

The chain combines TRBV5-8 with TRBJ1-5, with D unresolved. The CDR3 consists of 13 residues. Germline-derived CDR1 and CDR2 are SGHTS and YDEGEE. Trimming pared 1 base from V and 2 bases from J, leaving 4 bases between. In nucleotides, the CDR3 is TGTGCCAGCAGCTTGATCCGCAATCAGCCCCAGCATTTT. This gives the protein CASSLIRNQPQHF.

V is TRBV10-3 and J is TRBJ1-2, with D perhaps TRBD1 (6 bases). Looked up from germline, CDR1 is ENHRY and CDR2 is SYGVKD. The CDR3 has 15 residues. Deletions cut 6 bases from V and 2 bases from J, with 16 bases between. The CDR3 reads CAISDLGQLNYGYTF. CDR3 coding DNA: TGTGCCATCAGCGACCTCGGACAGCTGAACTATGGCTACACCTTC.

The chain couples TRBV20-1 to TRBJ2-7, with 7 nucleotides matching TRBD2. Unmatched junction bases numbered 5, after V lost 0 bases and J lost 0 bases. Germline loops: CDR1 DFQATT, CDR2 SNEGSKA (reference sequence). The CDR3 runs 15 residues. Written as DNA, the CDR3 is TGCAGTGCTAGAGATCCTAGCGGAAACTCCTACGAGCAGTACTTC. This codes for CSARDPSGNSYEQYF.

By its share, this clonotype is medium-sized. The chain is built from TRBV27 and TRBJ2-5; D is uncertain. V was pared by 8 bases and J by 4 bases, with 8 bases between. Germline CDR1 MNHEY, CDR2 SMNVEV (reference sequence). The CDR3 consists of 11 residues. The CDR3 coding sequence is TGTGCCAGCCGTCTCCGAGAGACCCAGTACTTC. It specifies CASRLRETQYF.